The 14 T cell receptor beta chains listed next were all sequenced from one sample in a study of blood T cell repertoires in COVID-19. Clones were read by immunoSEQ multiplex PCR, and TCRdb kept only the in-frame ones, dropping some. The data contain over 250,000 clones, approximately 88% of them singletons. The sample comprised peripheral blood. The receptors come from a woman in her seventies with COVID-19, enrolled during active disease.

The rearrangement uses TRBV7-2 and TRBJ1-2; 11 bases are shared with TRBD1. V shed 5 bases, J shed 9 bases, and the junction held 5 bases outside the gene matches. This CDR3 spans 13 amino acids. The germline gives CDR1 SGHTA, CDR2 FQGNSA. DNA for the CDR3: TGTGCCAGCAGCCCGGGACAGGGGGGAAGCTACACCTTC. This gives the protein CASSPGQGGSYTF.

The chain recombines TRBV24-1 with TRBJ2-1; 8 nucleotides match TRBD2. V lost 8 bases, J lost 0 bases, and 2 bases stayed unmatched. The CDR3 has 14 residues. The germline CDR1 and CDR2 sequences are KGHDR and SFDVKD. The CDR3 loop is CATKSGSSYNEQFF. The CDR3 DNA is TGTGCCACCAAAAGCGGGAGCTCCTACAATGAGCAGTTCTTC.

The sample holds a few counts of this clone. The rearrangement uses TRBV27 and TRBJ1-2; 9 nucleotides match TRBD1. The V gene end was trimmed by 3 bases and the J gene end by 2 bases; junction bases not matched to a gene: 7. This CDR3 is built from 16 residues. CDR1 is MNHEY and CDR2 is SMNVEV in the germline V gene (reference sequence). DNA of the CDR3: TGTGCCAGCAGTTTGGCCACAGGGGGCGCGAACTATGGCTACACCTTC. Protein: CASSLATGGANYGYTF.

This clone was seen a few times. The V gene is TRBV27, the J gene TRBJ1-4; no reliable D call. The length of the CDR3 is 14 residues. Looked up from germline, CDR1 is MNHEY and CDR2 is SMNVEV (reference sequence). The V end was cut by 6 bases, the J end by 0 bases, with 8 bases between. CDR3 DNA: TGTGCCAGCAGCGTACTCGCAACTAATGAAAAACTGTTTTTT. It is translated as CASSVLATNEKLFF.

This clone was picked up one time. This chain links TRBV10-2 with TRBJ2-1; 8 bases match TRBD2. Germline assignment: CDR1 WSHSY and CDR2 SAAADI. This CDR3 contains 15 residues. Trimming took 3 bases from V and 6 from J; bases not matched to a gene: 7. The CDR3 nucleotides read TGCGCCAGCAGTGATTTTGGCGGGAGGCGCAATGAGCAGTTCTTC. This codes for CASSDFGGRRNEQFF.

The chain has TRBV5-6 and TRBJ2-7; the match to TRBD2 covers 8 bases. The CDR3 spans 13 residues. The germline V gene encodes CDR1 SGHDT and CDR2 YYEEEE. The trim removed 4 bases at V and 3 bases at J, leaving 3 bases unmatched. The CDR3 spells CASSLGLVYEQYF. CDR3 DNA sequence: TGTGCCAGCAGCCTGGGACTAGTCTACGAGCAGTACTTC.

The J gene is TRBJ1-1, the V gene TRBV6-2 or TRBV6-3; D ambiguous. The germline V gene has CDR1 MNHEY and CDR2 SVGEGT. Trimming removed 1 base at V and 0 bases at J, with 9 bases between. The CDR3 has 15 amino acids. The CDR3 spells CASSYWATMNTEAFF. For the CDR3, the DNA is TGTGCCAGCAGTTACTGGGCAACCATGAACACTGAAGCTTTCTTT.

This rearrangement joins TRBV27 to TRBJ2-2, with 9 nucleotides matching TRBD1. CDR3 length equals 16 residues. J was trimmed by 2 bases and V by 6 bases; bases with no gene match: 7. Germline V gives CDR1 MNHEY, CDR2 SMNVEV (reference sequence). CDR3 sequence: CASSHPQGANTGELFF. Written as DNA, the CDR3 is TGTGCCAGCAGCCACCCACAGGGGGCAAACACCGGGGAGCTGTTTTTT.

The V and J genes are TRBV5-4 and TRBJ2-1, with 7 bases aligning to TRBD1. The CDR3 sequence is 15 residues long. Germline CDR1 is SGHNT and CDR2 is YYREEE (reference sequence). Trimming at V came to 0 bases and at J to 4 bases, leaving 4 bases not matched to a gene. The chain's CDR3 is CASSLEGQIYNEQFF. The CDR3 nucleotides read TGTGCCAGCAGCTTGGAGGGACAGATTTACAATGAGCAGTTCTTC.

The sample holds one count of this clone. The chain couples TRBV19 to TRBJ1-5, with unresolved D. This CDR3 is 13 amino acids long. Germline-derived CDR1 and CDR2 are LNHDA and SQIVND (reference sequence). V gave up 2 bases and J gave up 4 bases, with 6 bases separating them. CDR3 loop: CASSINRNQPQHF. CDR3 bases: TGTGCCAGTAGTATAAACAGAAATCAGCCCCAGCATTTT.

The V and J genes are TRBV5-5 and TRBJ2-3, with 9 positions matching TRBD1. Germline trimming cut 2 bases from V and 2 bases from J; bases unmatched to any gene: 6. Looked up from germline, CDR1 is SGHKS and CDR2 is YYEKEE (reference sequence). The CDR3 spans 16 residues. The CDR3 DNA reads as TGTGCCAGCAGCTTAGGGACAGGGATGTACACAGATACGCAGTATTTT. It codes for CASSLGTGMYTDTQYF.

The rearrangement uses TRBV12-3 or TRBV12-4 and TRBJ1-1; possibly TRBD1 for D (5 bases). CDR3 length: 13 amino acids. V shed 7 bases and J shed 10 bases, with 19 bases lying between them. The CDR3 region is CASTLEGSGGAFF. As DNA, the CDR3 is TGTGCCAGCACCCTTGAAGGATCCGGGGGAGCTTTCTTT.

This sequence joins TRBV28 and TRBJ1-4, with a possible D match to TRBD1 (5 bases). Germline V gene data show CDR1 as MDHEN and CDR2 as SYDVKM. This CDR3 region has 14 residues. Trimming removed 3 bases from V and 8 bases from J, with 13 bases in between. CDR3 in DNA: TGTGCCAGCAGTTTTTCCGGGGGTGGGGAAAAACTGTTTTTT. Amino acids: CASSFSGGGEKLFF.

This chain's CDR3 is CASSARTSGRGELFF. The CDR3 nucleotides are TGTGCCAGCAGCGCTCGGACTAGCGGGAGGGGGGAGCTGTTTTTT. This chain joins TRBV9 and TRBJ2-2; the match to TRBD2 covers 14 bases. J lost 8 bases, V lost 3 bases, and 3 bases had no gene match. CDR3 length: 15 residues. Germline V gene lookup returns CDR1 SGDLS and CDR2 YYNGEE.